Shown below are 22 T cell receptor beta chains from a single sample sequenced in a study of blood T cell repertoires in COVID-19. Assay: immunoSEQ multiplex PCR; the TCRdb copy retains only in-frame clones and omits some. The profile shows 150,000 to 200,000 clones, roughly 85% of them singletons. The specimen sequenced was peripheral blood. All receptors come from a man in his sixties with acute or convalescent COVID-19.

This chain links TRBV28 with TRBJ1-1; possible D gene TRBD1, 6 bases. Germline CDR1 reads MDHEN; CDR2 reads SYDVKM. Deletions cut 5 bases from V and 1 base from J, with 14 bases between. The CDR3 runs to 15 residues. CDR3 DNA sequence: TGTGCCAGCAGTCTCCAGGGGTTAGGGAACACTGAAGCTTTCTTT. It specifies CASSLQGLGNTEAFF.

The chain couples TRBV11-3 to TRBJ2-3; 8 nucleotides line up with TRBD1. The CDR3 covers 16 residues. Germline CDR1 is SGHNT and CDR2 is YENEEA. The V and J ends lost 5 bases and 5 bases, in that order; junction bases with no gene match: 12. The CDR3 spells CASSAHLRGQKDTQYF. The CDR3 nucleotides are TGTGCCAGCAGCGCCCACCTCAGGGGGCAGAAAGATACGCAGTATTTT.

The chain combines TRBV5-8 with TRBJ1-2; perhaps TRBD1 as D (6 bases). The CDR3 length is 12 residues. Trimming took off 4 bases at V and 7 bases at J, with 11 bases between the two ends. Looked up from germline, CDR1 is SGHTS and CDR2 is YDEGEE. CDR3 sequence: CASSADSPGYTF. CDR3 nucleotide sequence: TGTGCCAGCAGCGCGGACAGTCCTGGCTACACCTTC.

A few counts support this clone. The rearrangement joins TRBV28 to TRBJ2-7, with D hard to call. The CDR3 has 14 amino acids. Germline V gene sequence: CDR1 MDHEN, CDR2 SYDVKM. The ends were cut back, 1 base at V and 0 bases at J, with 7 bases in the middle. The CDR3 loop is CASSLYTDSYEQYF. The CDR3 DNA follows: TGTGCCAGCAGTTTATACACAGACTCCTACGAGCAGTACTTC.

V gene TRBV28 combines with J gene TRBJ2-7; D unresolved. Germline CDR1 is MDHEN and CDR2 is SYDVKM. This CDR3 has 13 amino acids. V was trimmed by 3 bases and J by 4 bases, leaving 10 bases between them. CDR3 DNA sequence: TGTGCCAGCAGTTTGGGCTATAAATACGAGCAGTACTTC. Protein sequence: CASSLGYKYEQYF.

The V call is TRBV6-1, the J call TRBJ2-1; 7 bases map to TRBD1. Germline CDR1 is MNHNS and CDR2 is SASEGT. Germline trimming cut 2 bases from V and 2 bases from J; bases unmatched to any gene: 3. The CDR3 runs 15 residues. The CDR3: CASSERGPAYNEQFF. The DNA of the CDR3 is TGTGCCAGCAGTGAAAGGGGGCCTGCCTACAATGAGCAGTTCTTC.

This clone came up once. Here the CDR3 reads CAISEPTVSGNTIYF. As DNA, the CDR3 is TGTGCCATCAGTGAGCCGACAGTCTCTGGAAACACCATATATTTT. This rearrangement joins TRBV10-3 to TRBJ1-3; TRBD1 might be the D (5 bases). V lost 2 bases and J 0 bases, leaving 8 bases between the germline ends. The germline CDR1 and CDR2 sequences are ENHRY and SYGVKD. The CDR3 contains 15 residues.

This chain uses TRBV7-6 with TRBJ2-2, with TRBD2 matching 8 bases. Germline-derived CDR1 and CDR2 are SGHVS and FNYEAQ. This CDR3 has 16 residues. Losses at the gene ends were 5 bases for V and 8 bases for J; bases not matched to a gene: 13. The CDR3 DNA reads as TGTGCCAGCAGCCCGCTTGACGGGAGGGCCGGGGGGGAGCTGTTTTTT. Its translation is CASSPLDGRAGGELFF.

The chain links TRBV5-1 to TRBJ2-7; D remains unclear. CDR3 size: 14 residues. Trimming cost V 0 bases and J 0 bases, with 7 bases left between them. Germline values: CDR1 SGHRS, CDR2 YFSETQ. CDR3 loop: CASSLGGVSYEQYF. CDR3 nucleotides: TGCGCCAGCAGCTTGGGAGGAGTCTCCTACGAGCAGTACTTC.

CDR3 loop: CASSIEAVHQPQHF. The DNA of the CDR3 is TGTGCCAGTAGTATAGAGGCGGTTCATCAGCCCCAGCATTTT. The J gene is TRBJ1-5, the V gene TRBV19; no clear D. CDR3 length equals 14 residues. The V gene lost 0 bases and the J gene lost 5 bases, with 8 bases spanning the gap. Germline loops: CDR1 LNHDA, CDR2 SQIVND (reference sequence).

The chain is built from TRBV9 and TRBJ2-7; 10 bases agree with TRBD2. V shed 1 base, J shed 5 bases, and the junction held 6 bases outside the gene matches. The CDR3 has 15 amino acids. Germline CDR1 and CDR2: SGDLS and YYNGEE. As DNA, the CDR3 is TGTGCCAGCAGCGTATCTAGCGGGAGAGGCCACGAGCAGTACTTC. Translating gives CASSVSSGRGHEQYF.

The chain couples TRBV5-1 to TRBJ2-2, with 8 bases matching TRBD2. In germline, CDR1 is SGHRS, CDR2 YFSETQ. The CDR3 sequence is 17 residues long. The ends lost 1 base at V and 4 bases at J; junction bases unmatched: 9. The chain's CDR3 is CASSLLPGRAITGELFF. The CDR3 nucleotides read TGCGCCAGCAGCTTGTTGCCCGGGAGGGCCATCACCGGGGAGCTGTTTTTT. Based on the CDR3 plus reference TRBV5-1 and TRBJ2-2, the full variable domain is KAGVTQTPRYLIKTRGQQVTLSCSPISGHRSVSWYQQTPGQGLQFLFEYFSETQRNKGNFPGRFSGRQFSNSRSEMNVSTLELGDSALYLCASSLLPGRAITGELFFGEGSRLTVL.

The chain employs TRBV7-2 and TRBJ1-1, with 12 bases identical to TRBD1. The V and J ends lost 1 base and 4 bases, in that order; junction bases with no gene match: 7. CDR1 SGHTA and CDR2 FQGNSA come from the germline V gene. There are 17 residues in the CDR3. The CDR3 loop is CASSLGGTGGKGTEAFF. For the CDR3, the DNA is TGTGCCAGCAGCTTAGGGGGGACAGGGGGCAAGGGCACTGAAGCTTTCTTT.

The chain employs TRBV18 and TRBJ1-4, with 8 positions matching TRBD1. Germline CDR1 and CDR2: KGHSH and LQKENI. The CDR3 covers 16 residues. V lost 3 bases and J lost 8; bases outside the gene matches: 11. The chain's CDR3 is CASSPATGGEGEKLFF. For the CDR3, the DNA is TGTGCCAGCTCACCTGCAACAGGGGGAGAGGGGGAAAAACTGTTTTTT.

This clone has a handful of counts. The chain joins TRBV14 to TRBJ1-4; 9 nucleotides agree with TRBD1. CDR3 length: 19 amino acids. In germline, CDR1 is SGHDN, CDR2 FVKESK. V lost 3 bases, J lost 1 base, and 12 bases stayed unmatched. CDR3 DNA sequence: TGTGCCAGCAGCCAGCATCGGATCGGGACAGGGCAAACTAATGAAAAACTGTTTTTT. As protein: CASSQHRIGTGQTNEKLFF.

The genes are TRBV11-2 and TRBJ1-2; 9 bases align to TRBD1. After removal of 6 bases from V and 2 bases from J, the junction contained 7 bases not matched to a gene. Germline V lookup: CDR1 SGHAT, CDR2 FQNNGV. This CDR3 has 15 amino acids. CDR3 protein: CASRVTGGKNYGYTF. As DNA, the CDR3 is TGTGCCAGCAGGGTAACAGGGGGCAAGAACTATGGCTACACCTTC.

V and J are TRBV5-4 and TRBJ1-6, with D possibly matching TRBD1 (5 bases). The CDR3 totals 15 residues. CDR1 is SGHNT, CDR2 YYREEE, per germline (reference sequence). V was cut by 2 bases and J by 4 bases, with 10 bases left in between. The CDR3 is CASSLAGNYNSPLHF. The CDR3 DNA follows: TGTGCCAGCAGCTTAGCAGGGAATTATAATTCACCCCTCCACTTT. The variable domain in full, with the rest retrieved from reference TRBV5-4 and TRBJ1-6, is ETGVTQSPTHLIKTRGQQVTLRCSSQSGHNTVSWYQQALGQGPQFIFQYYREEENGRGNFPPRFSGLQFPNYSSELNVNALELDDSALYLCASSLAGNYNSPLHFGNGTRLTVT.

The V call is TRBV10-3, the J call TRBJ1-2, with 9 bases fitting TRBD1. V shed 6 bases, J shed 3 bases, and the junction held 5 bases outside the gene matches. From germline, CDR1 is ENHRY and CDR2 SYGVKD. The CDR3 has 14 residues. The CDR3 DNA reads TGTGCCATCAGACCGGACAGGGGTGACTATGGCTACACCTTC. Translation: CAIRPDRGDYGYTF.

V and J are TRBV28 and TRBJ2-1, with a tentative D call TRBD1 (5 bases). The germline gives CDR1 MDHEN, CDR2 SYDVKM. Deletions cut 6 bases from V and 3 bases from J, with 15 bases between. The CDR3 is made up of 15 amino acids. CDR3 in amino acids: CASRAGSPDYNEQFF. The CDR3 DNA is TGTGCCAGCAGGGCAGGGTCCCCTGACTACAATGAGCAGTTCTTC.

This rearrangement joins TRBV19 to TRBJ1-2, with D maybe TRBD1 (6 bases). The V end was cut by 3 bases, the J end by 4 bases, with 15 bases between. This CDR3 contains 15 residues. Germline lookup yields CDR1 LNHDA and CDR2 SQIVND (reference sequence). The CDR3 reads CASSMDYRDIYGYTF. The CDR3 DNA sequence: TGTGCCAGTAGTATGGATTACCGGGACATCTATGGCTACACCTTC.

The CDR3 here is CATSRGGLGSPLHF. The CDR3, as DNA: TGTGCCACCAGCAGAGGGGGCTTAGGTTCACCCCTCCACTTT. The rearrangement links TRBV15 to TRBJ1-6; D is perhaps TRBD1 (5 bases). The V gene lost 1 base and the J gene lost 9 bases, with 10 bases spanning the gap. The germline CDR1 and CDR2 sequences are LNHNV and YYDKDF (reference sequence). The length of the CDR3 is 14 residues.

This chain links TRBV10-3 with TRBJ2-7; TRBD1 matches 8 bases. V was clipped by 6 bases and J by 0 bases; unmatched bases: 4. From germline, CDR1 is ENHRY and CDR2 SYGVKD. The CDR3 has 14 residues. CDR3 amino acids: CAISTGTGSYEQYF. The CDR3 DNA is TGTGCCATCAGCACCGGGACAGGCTCCTACGAGCAGTACTTC.